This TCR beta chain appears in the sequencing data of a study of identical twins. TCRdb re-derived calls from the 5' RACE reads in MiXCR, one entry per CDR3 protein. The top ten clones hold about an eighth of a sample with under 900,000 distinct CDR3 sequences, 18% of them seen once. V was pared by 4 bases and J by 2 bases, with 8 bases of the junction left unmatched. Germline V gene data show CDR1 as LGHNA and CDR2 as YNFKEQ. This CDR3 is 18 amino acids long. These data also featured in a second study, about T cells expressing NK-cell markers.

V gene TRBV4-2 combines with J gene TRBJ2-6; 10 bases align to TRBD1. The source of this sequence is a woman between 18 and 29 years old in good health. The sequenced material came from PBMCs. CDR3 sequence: CASSPTGGMITGANVLTF. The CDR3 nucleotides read TGTGCCAGCAGCCCGACAGGGGGCATGATAACTGGGGCCAACGTCCTGACTTTC.